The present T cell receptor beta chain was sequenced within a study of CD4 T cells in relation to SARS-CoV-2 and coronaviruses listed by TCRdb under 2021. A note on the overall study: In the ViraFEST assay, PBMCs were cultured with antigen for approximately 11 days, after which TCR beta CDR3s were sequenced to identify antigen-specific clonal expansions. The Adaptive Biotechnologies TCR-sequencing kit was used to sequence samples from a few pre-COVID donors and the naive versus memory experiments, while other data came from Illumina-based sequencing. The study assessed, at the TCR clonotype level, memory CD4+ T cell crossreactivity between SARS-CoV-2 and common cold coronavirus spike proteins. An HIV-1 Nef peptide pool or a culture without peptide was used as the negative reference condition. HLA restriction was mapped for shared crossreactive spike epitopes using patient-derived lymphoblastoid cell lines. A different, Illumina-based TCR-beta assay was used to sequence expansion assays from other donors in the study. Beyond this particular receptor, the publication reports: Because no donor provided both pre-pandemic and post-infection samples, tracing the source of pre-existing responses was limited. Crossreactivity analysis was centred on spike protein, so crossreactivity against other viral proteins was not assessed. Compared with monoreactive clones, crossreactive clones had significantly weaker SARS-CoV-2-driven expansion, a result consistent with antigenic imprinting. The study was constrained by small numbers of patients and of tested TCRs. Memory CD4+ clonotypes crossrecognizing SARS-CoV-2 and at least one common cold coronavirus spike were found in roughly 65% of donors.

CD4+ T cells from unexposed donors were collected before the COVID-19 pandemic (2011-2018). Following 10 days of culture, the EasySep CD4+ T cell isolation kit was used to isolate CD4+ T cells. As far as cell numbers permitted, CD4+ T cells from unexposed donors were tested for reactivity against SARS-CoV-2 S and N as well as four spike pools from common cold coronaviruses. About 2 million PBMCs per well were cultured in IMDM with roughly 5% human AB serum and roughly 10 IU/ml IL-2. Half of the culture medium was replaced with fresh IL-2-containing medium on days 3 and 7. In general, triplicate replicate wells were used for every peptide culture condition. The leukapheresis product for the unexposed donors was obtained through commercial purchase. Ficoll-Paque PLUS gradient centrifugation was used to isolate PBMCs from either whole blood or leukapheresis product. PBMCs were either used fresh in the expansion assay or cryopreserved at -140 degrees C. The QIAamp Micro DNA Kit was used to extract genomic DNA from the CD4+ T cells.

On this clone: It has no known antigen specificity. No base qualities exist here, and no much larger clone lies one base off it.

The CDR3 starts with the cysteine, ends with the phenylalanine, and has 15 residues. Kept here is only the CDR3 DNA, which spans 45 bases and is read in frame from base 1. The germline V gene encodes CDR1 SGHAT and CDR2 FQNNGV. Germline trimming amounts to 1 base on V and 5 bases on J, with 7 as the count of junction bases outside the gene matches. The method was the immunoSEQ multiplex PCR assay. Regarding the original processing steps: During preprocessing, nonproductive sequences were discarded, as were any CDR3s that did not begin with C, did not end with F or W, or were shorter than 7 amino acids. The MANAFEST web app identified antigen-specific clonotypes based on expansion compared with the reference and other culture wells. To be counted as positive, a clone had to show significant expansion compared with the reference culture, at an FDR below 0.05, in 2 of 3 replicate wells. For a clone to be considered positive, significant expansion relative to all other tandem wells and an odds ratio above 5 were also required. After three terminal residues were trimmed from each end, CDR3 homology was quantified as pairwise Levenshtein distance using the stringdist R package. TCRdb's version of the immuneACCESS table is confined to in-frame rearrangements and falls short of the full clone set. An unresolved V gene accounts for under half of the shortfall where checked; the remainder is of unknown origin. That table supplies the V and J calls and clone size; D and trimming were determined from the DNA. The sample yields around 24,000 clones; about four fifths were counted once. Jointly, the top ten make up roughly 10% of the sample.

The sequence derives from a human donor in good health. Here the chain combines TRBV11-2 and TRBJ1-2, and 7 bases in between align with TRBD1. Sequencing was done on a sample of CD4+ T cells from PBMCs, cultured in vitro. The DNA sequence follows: TGTGCCAGCAGCTTAGGGACGGGACAGCTATATGGCTACACCTTC. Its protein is CASSLGTGQLYGYTF.